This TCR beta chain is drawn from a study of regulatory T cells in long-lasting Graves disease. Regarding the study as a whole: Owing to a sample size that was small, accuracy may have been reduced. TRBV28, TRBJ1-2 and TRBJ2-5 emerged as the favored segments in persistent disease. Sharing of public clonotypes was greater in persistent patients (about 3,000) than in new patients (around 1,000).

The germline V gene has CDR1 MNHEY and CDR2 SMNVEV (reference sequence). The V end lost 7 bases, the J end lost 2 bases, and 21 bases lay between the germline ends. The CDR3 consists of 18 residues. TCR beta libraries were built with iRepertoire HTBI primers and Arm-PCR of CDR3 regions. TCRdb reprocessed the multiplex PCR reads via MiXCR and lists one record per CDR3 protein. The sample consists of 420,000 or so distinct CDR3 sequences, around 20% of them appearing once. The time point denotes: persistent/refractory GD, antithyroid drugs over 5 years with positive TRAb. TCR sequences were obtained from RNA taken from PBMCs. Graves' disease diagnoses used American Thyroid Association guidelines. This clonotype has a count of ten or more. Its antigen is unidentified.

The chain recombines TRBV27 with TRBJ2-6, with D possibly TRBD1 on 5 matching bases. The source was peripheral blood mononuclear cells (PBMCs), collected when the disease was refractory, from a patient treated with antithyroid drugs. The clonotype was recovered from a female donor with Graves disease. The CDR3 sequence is CASKAQTIDSPGANVLTF. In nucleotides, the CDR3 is TGTGCCAGCAAGGCCCAAACTATCGACAGCCCTGGGGCCAACGTCCTGACTTTC.